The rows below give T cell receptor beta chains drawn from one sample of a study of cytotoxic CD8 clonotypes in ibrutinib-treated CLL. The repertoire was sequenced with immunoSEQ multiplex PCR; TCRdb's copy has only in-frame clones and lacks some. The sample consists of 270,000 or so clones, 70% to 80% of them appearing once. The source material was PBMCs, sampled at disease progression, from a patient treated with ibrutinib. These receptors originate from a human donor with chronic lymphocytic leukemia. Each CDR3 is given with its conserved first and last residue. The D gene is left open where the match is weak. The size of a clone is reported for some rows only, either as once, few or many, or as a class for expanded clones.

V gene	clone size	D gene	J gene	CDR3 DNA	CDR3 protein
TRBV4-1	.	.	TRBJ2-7	TGCGCCAGCAGCCAGGTGGGGACCTACGAGCAGTACTTC	CASSQVGTYEQYF
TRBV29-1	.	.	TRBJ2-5	TGCAGCGTTGGTCAGGTCCGAGAGACCCAGTACTTC	CSVGQVRETQYF
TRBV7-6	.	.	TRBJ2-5	TGTGCCAGCAGCTTAGACCCGGGACAAAACTCGGAGACCCAGTACTTC	CASSLDPGQNSETQYF
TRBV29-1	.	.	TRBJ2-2	TGCAGCGTTGAAGGGGAGGGGGTCGGTTCCGGGGAGCTGTTTTTT	CSVEGEGVGSGELFF
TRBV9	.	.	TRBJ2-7	TGTGCCAGCAGCGGGAGAGACCATGCTGCCGAGCAGTACTTC	CASSGRDHAAEQYF
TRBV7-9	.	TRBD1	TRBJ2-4	TGTGCCAGCAGCGATTGGACAGGGGGCGCCCGGGCCAAAAACATTCAGTACTTC	CASSDWTGGARAKNIQYF
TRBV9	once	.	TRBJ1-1	TGTGCCAGCAGCGTAGGAGGTGCTATCTACACTGAAGCTTTCTTT	CASSVGGAIYTEAFF
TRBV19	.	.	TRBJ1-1	TGTGCCAGTGGAACCGGGACCTTGAACACTGAAGCTTTCTTT	CASGTGTLNTEAFF
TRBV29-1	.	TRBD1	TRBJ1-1	TGCAGCGTACACGGACAGGGGTGGACTGAAGCTTTCTTT	CSVHGQGWTEAFF
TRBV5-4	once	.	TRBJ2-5	TGTGCCAGCAGCGATGGATGGGGAGGAGAGACCCAGTACTTC	CASSDGWGGETQYF
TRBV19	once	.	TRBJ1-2	TGTGCCAGTAGGCAACCTCGTGGTCGGAACTATGGCTACACCTTC	CASRQPRGRNYGYTF
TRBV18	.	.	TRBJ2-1	TGTGCCAGCTCACCCTTCCGGGACGCAGACAATGAGCAGTTCTTC	CASSPFRDADNEQFF
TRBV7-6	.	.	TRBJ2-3	TGTGCCAGCAGCTTAGCAAGGGCGCCACCCACAGATACGCAGTATTTT	CASSLARAPPTDTQYF